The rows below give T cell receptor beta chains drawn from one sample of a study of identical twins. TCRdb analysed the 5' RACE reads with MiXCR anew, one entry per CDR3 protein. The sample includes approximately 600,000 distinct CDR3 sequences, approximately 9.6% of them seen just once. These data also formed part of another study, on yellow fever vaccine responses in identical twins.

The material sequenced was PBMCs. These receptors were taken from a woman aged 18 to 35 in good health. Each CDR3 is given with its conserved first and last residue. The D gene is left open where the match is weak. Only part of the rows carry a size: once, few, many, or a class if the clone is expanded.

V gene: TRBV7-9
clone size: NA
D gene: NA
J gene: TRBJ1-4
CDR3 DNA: TGTGCCAGCAGCGCGGGTGGTTTTGATGAAAAACTGTTTTTT
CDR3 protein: CASSAGGFDEKLFF

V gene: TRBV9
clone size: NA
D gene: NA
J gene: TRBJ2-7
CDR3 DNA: TGTGCCAGCAGCGACGCCTTAGACAGACCATACGAGCAGTACTTC
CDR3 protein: CASSDALDRPYEQYF

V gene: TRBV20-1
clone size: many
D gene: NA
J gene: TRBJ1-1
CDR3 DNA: TGCAGTGCTAGAGGCATGGGGGACACTGAAGCTTTCTTT
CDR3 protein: CSARGMGDTEAFF

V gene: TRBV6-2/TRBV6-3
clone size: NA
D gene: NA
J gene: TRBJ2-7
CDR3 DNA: TGTGCCAGCAGTGCTTATTTGGAGCAGTACTTC
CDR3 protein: CASSAYLEQYF

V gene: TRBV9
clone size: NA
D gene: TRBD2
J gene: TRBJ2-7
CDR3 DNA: TGTGCCAGCAGCGTGGGTTCTTCGGGAGGGCCAGCTGGCGAGCAGTACTTC
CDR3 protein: CASSVGSSGGPAGEQYF

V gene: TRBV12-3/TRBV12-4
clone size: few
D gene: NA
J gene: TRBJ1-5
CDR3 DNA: TGTGCCAGCAGTTCGAAGAAACTAACTTGGGGCAATCAGCCCCAGCATTTT
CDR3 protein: CASSSKKLTWGNQPQHF

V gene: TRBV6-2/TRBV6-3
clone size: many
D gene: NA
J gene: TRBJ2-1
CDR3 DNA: TGTGCCAGCAGTCGTGCGGGCAAGACCTACAATGAGCAGTTCTTC
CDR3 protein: CASSRAGKTYNEQFF

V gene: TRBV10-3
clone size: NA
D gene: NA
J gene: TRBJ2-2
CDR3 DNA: TGTGCCATCAGTGACCCTACCCTGCGGGACACGAACACCGGGGAGCTGTTTTTT
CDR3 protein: CAISDPTLRDTNTGELFF

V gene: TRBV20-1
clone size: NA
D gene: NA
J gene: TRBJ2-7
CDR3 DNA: TGCAGTGCAAGGACGGACCCCTACGAGCAGTACTTC
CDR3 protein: CSARTDPYEQYF

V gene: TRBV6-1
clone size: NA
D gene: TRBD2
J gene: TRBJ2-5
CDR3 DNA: TGTGCCAGCACAATATGGACTAGCGGGGAGACCCAGTACTTC
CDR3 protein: CASTIWTSGETQYF

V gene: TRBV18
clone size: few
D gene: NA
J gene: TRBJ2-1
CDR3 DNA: TGTGCCAGCTCACCACGCAGCGGAGTTTACAATGAGCAGTTCTTC
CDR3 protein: CASSPRSGVYNEQFF

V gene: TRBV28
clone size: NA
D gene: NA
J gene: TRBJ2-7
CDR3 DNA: TGTGCCAGCAGTTTAGAGGGATGGGAGCCAACCTACGAGCAGTACTTC
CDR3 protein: CASSLEGWEPTYEQYF

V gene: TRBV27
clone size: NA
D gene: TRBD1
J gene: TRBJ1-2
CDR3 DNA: TGTGCCAGCAGTCGGAACAGGGGTTCCTATGGCTACACCTTC
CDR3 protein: CASSRNRGSYGYTF

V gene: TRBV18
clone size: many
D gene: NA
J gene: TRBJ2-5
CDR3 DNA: TGTGCCAGCAGCCCCACCCAAGAGACCCAGTACTTC
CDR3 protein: CASSPTQETQYF

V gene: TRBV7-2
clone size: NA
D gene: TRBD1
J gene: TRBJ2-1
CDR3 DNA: TGTGCCAGCAGCTTAGGTAGGGGGCCCATCGGGTACAATGAGCAGTTCTTC
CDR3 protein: CASSLGRGPIGYNEQFF

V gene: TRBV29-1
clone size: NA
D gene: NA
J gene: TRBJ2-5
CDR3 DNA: TGCAGCGCTGAAAGGGGGGAGACCCAGTACTTC
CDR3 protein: CSAERGETQYF

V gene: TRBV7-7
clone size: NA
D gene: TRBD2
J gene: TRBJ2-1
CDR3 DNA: TGTGCTAGCAGCCCGCGGGCTAGCGGGAGTTACAATGAGCAGTTCTTC
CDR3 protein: CASSPRASGSYNEQFF

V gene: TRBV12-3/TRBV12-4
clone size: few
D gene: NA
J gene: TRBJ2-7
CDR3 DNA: TGTGCCAGCAGTCCACGGACGGATGGCCCCGAGCAGTACTTC
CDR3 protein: CASSPRTDGPEQYF

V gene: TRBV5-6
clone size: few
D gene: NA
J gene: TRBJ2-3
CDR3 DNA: TGTGCCAGCAGCTTGTACGGGGCTTTAGATACGCAGTATTTT
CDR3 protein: CASSLYGALDTQYF

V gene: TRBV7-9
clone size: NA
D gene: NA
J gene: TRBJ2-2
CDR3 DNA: TGTGCCAGCAGCCCTACCACAGGGCCCGCGAACACCGGGGAGCTGTTTTTT
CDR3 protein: CASSPTTGPANTGELFF